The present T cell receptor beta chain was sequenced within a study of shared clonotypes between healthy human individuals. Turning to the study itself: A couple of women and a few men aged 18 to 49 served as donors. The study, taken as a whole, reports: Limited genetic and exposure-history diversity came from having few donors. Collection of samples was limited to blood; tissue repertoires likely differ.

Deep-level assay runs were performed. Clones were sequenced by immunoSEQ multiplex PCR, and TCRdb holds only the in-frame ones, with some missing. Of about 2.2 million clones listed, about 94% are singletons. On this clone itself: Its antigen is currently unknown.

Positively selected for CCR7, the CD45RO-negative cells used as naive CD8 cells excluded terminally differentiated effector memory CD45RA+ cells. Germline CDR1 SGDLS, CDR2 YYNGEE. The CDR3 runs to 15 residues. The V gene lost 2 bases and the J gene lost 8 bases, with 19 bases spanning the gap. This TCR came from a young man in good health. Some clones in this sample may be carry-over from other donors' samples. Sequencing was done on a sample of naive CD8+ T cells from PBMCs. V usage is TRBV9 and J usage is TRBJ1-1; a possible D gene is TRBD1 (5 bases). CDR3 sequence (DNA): TGTGCCAGCAGCGTCGACGCGGCGGCCGGGGCAGAAGCTTTCTTT. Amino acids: CASSVDAAAGAEAFF.